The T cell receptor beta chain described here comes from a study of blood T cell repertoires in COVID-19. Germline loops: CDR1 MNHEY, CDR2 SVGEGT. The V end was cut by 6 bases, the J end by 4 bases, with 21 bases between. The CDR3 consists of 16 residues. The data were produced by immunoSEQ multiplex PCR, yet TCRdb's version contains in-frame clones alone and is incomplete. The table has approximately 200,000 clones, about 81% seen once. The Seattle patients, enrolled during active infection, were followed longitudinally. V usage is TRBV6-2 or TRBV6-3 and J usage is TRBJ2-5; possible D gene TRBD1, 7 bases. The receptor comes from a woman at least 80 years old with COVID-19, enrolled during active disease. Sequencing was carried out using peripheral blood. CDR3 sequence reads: CASSRLTGRHRETQYF. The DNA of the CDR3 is TGTGCCAGCAGCCGGCTGACAGGGAGGCATCGAGAGACCCAGTACTTC.